These T cell receptor beta chains were read from a single sample in a study of cytomegalovirus exposure and HLA in healthy donors. Some clones are missing from TCRdb's copy, which holds only in-frame ones; the method was immunoSEQ multiplex PCR. The table includes over 35,000 clones, around half detected once. The sequencing input was PBMCs. All receptors come from a human donor in good health. CDR3s include the opening cysteine and the closing phenylalanine or tryptophan. Fields, in order: V gene, D gene, J gene, clone size, CDR3 DNA, CDR3 protein. A D gene is named only where the DNA matches it firmly. Clone sizes are given selectively: once, few, many, or a class where the clone is expanded.

TRBV29-1,.,TRBJ1-1,.,TGCAGCGTTGATCGGTCCGGGGGGACCAACACTGAAGCTTTCTTT,CSVDRSGGTNTEAFF
TRBV19,TRBD1,TRBJ1-2,.,TGTGCCAGTAGTATAGGTGGCGGACAGGGCGACTATGGCTACACCTTC,CASSIGGGQGDYGYTF
TRBV6-5,.,TRBJ1-5,few,TGTGCCAGCAGTTACAGGGGCAGCAATCAGCCCCAGCATTTT,CASSYRGSNQPQHF
TRBV5-4,TRBD1,TRBJ1-3,few,TGTGCCAGCAGCTCTAAACAGGGGGCAGGAAACACCATATATTTT,CASSSKQGAGNTIYF
TRBV4-3,.,TRBJ2-7,few,TGCGCCAGCAGCCAAGAAACAGGGGGGGTCTCCTACGAGCAGTACTTC,CASSQETGGVSYEQYF
TRBV5-1,.,TRBJ2-1,.,TGCGCCAGCGGAATGGGGCAGGTGTACTACAATGAGCAGTTCTTC,CASGMGQVYYNEQFF
TRBV19,.,TRBJ1-2,.,TGTGCCAGTAGAGCTGGCAGGGGAGAGTATGGCTACACCTTC,CASRAGRGEYGYTF
TRBV6-5,.,TRBJ2-2,few,TGTGCCAGCAGTTTGCGGGGGCCGAACACCGGGGAGCTGTTTTTT,CASSLRGPNTGELFF
TRBV10-3,.,TRBJ1-2,.,TGTGCCATCATTGGCGGGGGCGACTATGGCTACACCTTC,CAIIGGGDYGYTF
TRBV7-2,.,TRBJ1-6,.,TGTGCCAGCAGCTTAGCGAGGGTAGAGGATTCACCCCTCCACTTT,CASSLARVEDSPLHF
TRBV6-5,TRBD1,TRBJ2-4,.,TGTGCCAGCGCAGGGGGCTTTAAGGCCAAAAACATTCAGTACTTC,CASAGGFKAKNIQYF
TRBV2,TRBD1,TRBJ1-4,.,TGTGCCAGCGCGACAGGGGGTGGGAAACTGTTTTTT,CASATGGGKLFF
TRBV25-1,.,TRBJ1-4,.,TGTGCCAGCAGTGAATGGGGCAAAACAACTAATGAAAAACTGTTTTTT,CASSEWGKTTNEKLFF
TRBV4-2,.,TRBJ2-7,few,TGTGCCAGCAGCCTTGCCGAGCGGGCCGAGCAGTACTTC,CASSLAERAEQYF
TRBV2,TRBD2,TRBJ2-1,.,TGTGCCAGCAGCGCTGGGACTAGCGGGAGTAATGAGCAGTTCTTC,CASSAGTSGSNEQFF
TRBV7-9,.,TRBJ2-3,few,TGTGCCAGCAGCTTAACGGGAGCAGATACGCAGTATTTT,CASSLTGADTQYF
TRBV6-5,.,TRBJ2-3,once,TGTGCCAGCAGAAGCAGGGCAGATACGCAGTATTTT,CASRSRADTQYF
TRBV19,TRBD1,TRBJ1-5,.,TGTGCCAGTAGCTCAGGGGCCAGGGGGTTTAGCAATCAGCCCCAGCATTTT,CASSSGARGFSNQPQHF
TRBV19,TRBD1,TRBJ2-7,.,TGTGCCAGTAGTCCAAGGACAGGAACCTACGAGCAGTACTTC,CASSPRTGTYEQYF
TRBV30,.,TRBJ2-2,.,TGTGCCTGGAGTGTACTTGTGGGAGTGAGGACCGGGGAGCTGTTTTTT,CAWSVLVGVRTGELFF
TRBV11-2,TRBD1,TRBJ1-6,.,TGTGCCAGCAGCTCTGGGACAGGGGGATTTTCACCCCTCCACTTT,CASSSGTGGFSPLHF
TRBV19,.,TRBJ1-5,.,TGTGCCAGTAATCCGACAGGTTTAAGCAATCAGCCCCAGCATTTT,CASNPTGLSNQPQHF
TRBV5-1,.,TRBJ2-7,.,TGCGCCAGCAGCTTGAGGCAGGGAACGTTCTACGAGCAGTACTTC,CASSLRQGTFYEQYF
TRBV18,TRBD1,TRBJ1-1,few,TGTGCTAGCTCTGGACAGGGTGTGAACACTGAAGCTTTCTTT,CASSGQGVNTEAFF
TRBV6-6,TRBD2,TRBJ2-1,few,TGTGCCAGCAGTTACTCGACGACGGGGGGCAATGAGCAGTTCTTC,CASSYSTTGGNEQFF
TRBV9,.,TRBJ2-5,.,TGTGCCAGCAATAGGAGGGACCAAGAGACCCAGTACTTC,CASNRRDQETQYF
TRBV18,.,TRBJ2-2,.,TGTGCCAGCTCACCTCGGGTACAGGGAAACACCGGGGAGCTGTTTTTT,CASSPRVQGNTGELFF
TRBV7-8,TRBD1,TRBJ1-6,.,TGTGCCAGCAGCTTGACGGGACAGGGAAGGTCACCCCTCCACTTT,CASSLTGQGRSPLHF
TRBV27,TRBD1,TRBJ1-5,.,TGTGCCAGCAGTCCCTTGGGGGCAGGGGGCGGCAATCAGCCCCAGCATTTT,CASSPLGAGGGNQPQHF
TRBV5-1,.,TRBJ2-1,.,TGCGCCAGCAGCCTAGGGGCGCAGAGCTCCTACAATGAGCAGTTCTTC,CASSLGAQSSYNEQFF
TRBV2,.,TRBJ1-1,few,TGTGCCCACCGGCGGGCCAGGAACACTGAAGCTTTCTTT,CAHRRARNTEAFF
TRBV27,TRBD1,TRBJ2-7,.,TGTGCCAGCAGCCTCGACAGGGGGCCCTTCGAGCAGTACTTC,CASSLDRGPFEQYF
TRBV7-3,TRBD1,TRBJ1-1,few,TGTGCCAGCGGGGCAGGGGGGAACACTGAAGCTTTCTTT,CASGAGGNTEAFF
TRBV11-2,.,TRBJ2-1,.,TGTGCCAGCAGCTTAGATCCCCTAGTGAATGAGCAGTTCTTC,CASSLDPLVNEQFF
TRBV2,TRBD2,TRBJ2-1,few,TGTGCCAGCAAGGGGCGACTAGCGGGAGACAATGAGCAGTTCTTC,CASKGRLAGDNEQFF
TRBV4-2,TRBD1,TRBJ1-5,.,TGTGCCAGCAGCCAAGAGACAGGGGGCATGAATCAGCCCCAGCATTTT,CASSQETGGMNQPQHF
TRBV2,TRBD1,TRBJ1-1,few,TGTGCCAGCAGTGAGCCTTCCGGGGACAGGGTGAACACTGAAGCTTTCTTT,CASSEPSGDRVNTEAFF
TRBV27,.,TRBJ2-7,few,TGTGCCAGCAGTACATCAAGCTCCTACGAGCAGTACTTC,CASSTSSSYEQYF
TRBV5-4,TRBD1,TRBJ1-2,.,TGTGCCAGCAGCTCAATGGACAGGCTCCCTGGCTATGGCTACACCTTC,CASSSMDRLPGYGYTF
TRBV5-6,.,TRBJ1-6,.,TGTGCCAGCAGCTTCCGGTCTCAAAATTCACCCCTCCACTTT,CASSFRSQNSPLHF
TRBV7-2,TRBD1,TRBJ2-1,few,TGTGCCAGCAGCCGATCCGGGACAGGGACCAATGAGCAGTTCTTC,CASSRSGTGTNEQFF
TRBV6-5,TRBD1,TRBJ2-4,.,TGTGCCAGCTGGGGGACAGATAAAAACATTCAGTACTTC,CASWGTDKNIQYF
TRBV11-2,.,TRBJ1-6,once,TGTGCCAGCAGCTTAGATCAGGCGGGACGGAATTCACCCCTCCACTTT,CASSLDQAGRNSPLHF
TRBV30,.,TRBJ1-2,few,TGTGCCTGGATGGGGTGGGAAAGGGGAGGCTACACCTTC,CAWMGWERGGYTF
TRBV5-6,.,TRBJ1-3,.,TGTGCCAGCAGGACAGGCTCTGGAAACACCATATATTTT,CASRTGSGNTIYF
TRBV5-1,TRBD1,TRBJ2-7,.,TGCGCCAGCGGCTCGGGACAGGCACTCTCCTACGAGCAGTACTTC,CASGSGQALSYEQYF
TRBV2,.,TRBJ1-2,few,TGTGCCAGCAGTGAAGCGGGGGGGCAGGGATATGGCTACACCTTC,CASSEAGGQGYGYTF
TRBV18,TRBD1,TRBJ1-2,.,TGTGCCAGCTCCCGGGGGGGACCGGGACAGGGAGACTTTTCCACCTATGGCTACACCTTC,CASSRGGPGQGDFSTYGYTF
TRBV9,TRBD2,TRBJ2-3,few,TGTGCCAGCAGCGTAGCGGGGACTAGCGGGGGGGCCTTAGATACGCAGTATTTT,CASSVAGTSGGALDTQYF
TRBV15,TRBD1,TRBJ2-2,.,TGTGCCACCAGCAGAAAAAGGGGACAGGGGAACACCGGGGAGCTGTTTTTT,CATSRKRGQGNTGELFF